This is a list of T cell receptor beta chains from one sample in a study of cytomegalovirus exposure and HLA in healthy donors. Assay: immunoSEQ multiplex PCR; the TCRdb copy retains only in-frame clones and omits some. Of around 92,000 clones in the sample, around 80% were seen once. Sequencing was done on a sample of PBMCs. The source is a man between 18 and 29 years old in good health and CMV-seronegative. Both conserved end residues are part of each CDR3. Part of the rows lack a size; the others show once, few, many or a class for expanded clones.

- TRBV9 CASSVGLEMVNEQFF
- TRBV7-8 CASSPRDTYGYTF
- TRBV7-9 CSSSFLWGAGQETQYF
- TRBV30 CAWSVGGEQYF
- TRBV6-1 CASSGRGRPYEQYF
once TRBV19 CASSIVQNSNQPQHF
few TRBV2 CASGGGGREPSGNTEAFF
- TRBV5-1 CASSLNGQGETEAFF
- TRBV5-1 CASSETRDAQYF
- TRBV18 CASSPSRQGGNTEAFF
few TRBV4-1 CASSQDAAASGGVYSYNEQFF
- TRBV11-2 CASSSPRQGGEQYF
- TRBV19 CASRTRQSQNSPLHF
- TRBV6-9 CASHYDVLAGGGNSTDTQYF
- TRBV6-5 CASSTGGVTEAFF
- TRBV10-2 CASTRLAGGSSYEQYF
- TRBV19 CASSARGVEETQYF
- TRBV5-1 CASSLGFTGDRMKKKSSYEQYF
- TRBV5-1 CASSRDSPLNGYTF
- TRBV2 CASSARERGTEAFF
- TRBV18 CASSPGTGEAGYTF
- TRBV5-1 CASKGETEAFF
- TRBV7-2 CASSSTGGRSGANVLTF
- TRBV5-4 CASSGTGGFTEAFF
- TRBV7-6 CASSFNVGRETQYF
- TRBV19 CASSATRDRGQGYTF
few TRBV7-2 CASGVAGVNTGELFF
- TRBV9 CASSPAGQGSYEQYF
- TRBV7-7 CASSRPGGGGAFF
- TRBV16 CASSQTGVSYNSPLHF
- TRBV5-4 CASSRTGGGEKLFF
- TRBV7-6 CASSLESSNQPQHF
- TRBV10-3 CATSLVWISSETQYF
few TRBV4-1 CASSQPYEKLFF
- TRBV9 CAGSGRDEAQYF
- TRBV4-1 CASSQDGTGVVISEAFF
- TRBV29-1 CSASTLLRGTEAFF
- TRBV14 CASSQGSYEQYF
- TRBV7-7 CASSLGGTGLSYNEQFF
- TRBV4-1 CASSQEGRGGGFQETQYF